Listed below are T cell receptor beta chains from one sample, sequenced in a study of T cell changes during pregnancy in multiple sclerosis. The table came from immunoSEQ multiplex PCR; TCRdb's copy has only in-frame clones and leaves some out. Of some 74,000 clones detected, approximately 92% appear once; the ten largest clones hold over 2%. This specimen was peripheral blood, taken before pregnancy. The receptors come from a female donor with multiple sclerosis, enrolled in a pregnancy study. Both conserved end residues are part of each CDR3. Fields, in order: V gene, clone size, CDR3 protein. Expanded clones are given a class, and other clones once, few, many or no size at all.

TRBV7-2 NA CASSLAGLQLNEQFF
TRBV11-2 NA CASRDPLAKNIQYF
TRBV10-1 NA CASKGLARYEQYF
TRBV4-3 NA CASSQELAGGRREQFF
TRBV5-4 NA CASSLGGLAGGPNDEQYF
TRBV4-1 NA CASSQDVTGNEKLFF
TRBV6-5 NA CASSSTSGRAETQYF
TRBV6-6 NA CASRQDRGVYGYTF
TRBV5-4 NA CASSLDRGVPEAFF
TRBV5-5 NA CASSLAGTGRNTEAFF
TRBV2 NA CASSDAGTRNIQYF
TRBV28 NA CASSLGGAYTEAFF
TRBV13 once CASRLAGGENEQFF
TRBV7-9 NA CASSHLLGEANIQYF
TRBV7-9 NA CASTKPSPEQYF
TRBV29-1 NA CSVEGTLPEQFF
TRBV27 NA CASSYTSYNEQFF
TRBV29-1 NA CSVEEGTSGDNEQFF
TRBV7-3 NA CASSSRLAGVNEQFF
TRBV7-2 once CASSLAPRGGAGELFF
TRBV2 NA CASSAPGTRLYEQYF
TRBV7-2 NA CASKELAGNTGELFF
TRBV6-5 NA CASSLSTGGKRQYF
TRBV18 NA CASSQQGRNTEAFF
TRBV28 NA CASRPSGAGANVLTF
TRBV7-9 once CASSWAIQETQYF
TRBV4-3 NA CASSQPQRSGYSTDTQYF
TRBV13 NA CASSPGTSGSPDTQYF
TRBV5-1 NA CASSRTGGSSYEQYF
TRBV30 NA CAWRDFPGNTQYF
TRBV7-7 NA CASSATALGEQFF
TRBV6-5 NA CASSQTGLYEQYF
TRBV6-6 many CASTMGGKLFF
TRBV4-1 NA CASSQMTGLYEQYF
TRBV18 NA CASSPKDRPTGELFF
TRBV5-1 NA CASSLAPDSYNEQFF
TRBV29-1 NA CSVAGSLGDEQYF
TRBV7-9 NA CASSFGGANTGELFF
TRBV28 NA CASNPDRGFLANYGYTF
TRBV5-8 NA CASSPFRGIGYTF
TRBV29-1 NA CSVATGGNGYTF
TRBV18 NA CASSPEGGRYGEQFF
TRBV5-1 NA CASSNGDRPTGELFF
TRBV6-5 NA CASSMRTTGELFF